Below, 9 T cell receptor beta chains from the same sample are listed, as sequenced in a study of blood T cell repertoires in COVID-19. Generated by immunoSEQ multiplex PCR, the TCRdb table keeps only in-frame clones and is missing some. The table includes nearly 350,000 clones, roughly 89% detected once. The sequencing sample was made of peripheral blood. These receptors all come from a woman between 18 and 29 years old who had recovered from COVID-19.

This clone has more than one count but fewer than ten. J is TRBJ2-7 and V is TRBV6-6, with 16 bases that match TRBD2. Germline loops: CDR1 MNHNY, CDR2 SVGAGI (reference sequence). This CDR3 has 16 residues. After removal of 6 bases from V and 6 bases from J, the junction contained 8 bases not matched to a gene. The DNA of the CDR3 is TGTGCCAGCAGCCGCGGGACTAGCGGGAGGGCCTCCGAGCAGTACGTC. Translating it yields CASSRGTSGRASEQYV.

V is TRBV7-2 and J is TRBJ2-5, with TRBD2 matching over 12 bases. The CDR3 covers 15 residues. Germline CDR1 reads SGHTA; CDR2 reads FQGNSA. Trimming cost V 5 bases and J 5 bases; bases outside gene matches: 6. The CDR3 loop is CASSTLAGGWETQYF. CDR3 sequence (DNA): TGTGCCAGCAGCACCCTAGCGGGAGGGTGGGAGACCCAGTACTTC.

This chain links TRBV6-5 with TRBJ1-4; tentative D call: TRBD1 (5 bases). This CDR3 is 13 amino acids long. Trimming left V 8 bases short and J 5 bases short, with 12 bases between. Germline CDR1 is MNHEY and CDR2 is SVGAGI. As DNA, the CDR3 is TGTGCCAGCCACTTTCACAGGAATGAAAAACTGTTTTTT. Its protein product is CASHFHRNEKLFF.

The V call is TRBV5-8, the J call TRBJ1-6, with a tentative D call TRBD1 (5 bases). Germline values: CDR1 SGHTS, CDR2 YDEGEE. The CDR3 runs to 16 residues. Between the trimmed V and J ends, which lost 3 bases and 7 bases, there was a span of 17 bases. CDR3 in amino acids: CASSSGSGAWNSPLHF. Here the CDR3 DNA reads TGTGCCAGCAGCTCTGGAAGCGGGGCCTGGAATTCACCCCTCCACTTT.

The chain links TRBV4-3 to TRBJ2-1, with D perhaps matching TRBD2 (6 bases). The germline V gene has CDR1 LGHNA and CDR2 YSLEER. With 4 bases removed from V and 5 bases from J, the gap between germline ends came to 21 bases. The CDR3 runs to 17 residues. The CDR3 nucleotides are TGCGCCAGCAGCCCGAGGATTAGCGGAGAAGCCGACAATGAGCAGTTCTTC. Amino acids: CASSPRISGEADNEQFF.

This rearrangement joins TRBV27 to TRBJ1-1, with D possibly TRBD1 on 6 matching bases. Trimming cost V 6 bases and J 1 base, with 9 bases left between them. CDR1 is MNHEY, CDR2 SMNVEV, per germline (reference sequence). This CDR3 is built from 13 residues. The CDR3 DNA sequence: TGTGCCAGCAGCGTACAGGGGAACACTGAAGCTTTCTTT. Translated, it gives CASSVQGNTEAFF.

The chain recombines TRBV12-3 or TRBV12-4 with TRBJ2-1; D is perhaps TRBD1 (6 bases). CDR3 length: 13 residues. V lost 3 bases, J lost 12 bases, and 15 bases lay in between. Written as DNA, the CDR3 is TGTGCCAGCAGTTTCAAAATGGACAGCGCGCAGTTCTTC. Translated, it gives CASSFKMDSAQFF.

The rearrangement joins TRBV18 to TRBJ1-5; 7 positions match TRBD1. The CDR3 extends over 15 amino acids. Germline trimming cut 4 bases from V and 1 base from J; bases unmatched to any gene: 4. In germline, CDR1 is KGHSH, CDR2 LQKENI. Here the CDR3 DNA reads TGTGCCAGCTCACAGGGGGCGGGCAGCAATCAGCCCCAGCATTTT. It encodes CASSQGAGSNQPQHF.

The chain is built from TRBV13 and TRBJ2-7; 14 bases are shared with TRBD2. Germline CDR1 and CDR2: PRHDT and FYEKMQ (reference sequence). The trim removed 3 bases at V and 6 bases at J, leaving 4 bases unmatched. The CDR3 sequence is 15 residues long. Written as DNA, the CDR3 is TGTGCCAGCAGCTTCGGACTAGCGGGAGGTGGCGAGCAGTACGTC. Residues: CASSFGLAGGGEQYV.